This paragraph reports one T cell receptor (beta chain). These data come from a study of OX40 agonist ivuxolimab in advanced cancers. Study summary: Patients received ivuxolimab, an agonistic anti-OX40 (CD134) antibody. At 75% to 90% male, the cohort had a mean age of about 55 years, ranging from about 20 to 80.

With V trimmed by 1 base and J by 4 bases, 4 bases remained unmatched. CDR3 size: 15 residues. The germline V gene encodes CDR1 SGHVS and CDR2 FNYEAQ. Repertoires were generated with immunoSEQ multiplex PCR, while TCRdb's copy carries only in-frame clones and drops some. The sample has about 83,000 clones, around nine tenths seen once; the top ten hold under 0.9%. On cycle 4 day 1 and cycle 7 day 1, as well as at baseline, blood was sampled. The clonotype originates from an adult with an advanced solid tumor such as melanoma, head and neck, liver or kidney cancer. The chain uses TRBV7-6 and TRBJ1-5; TRBD1 matches at 7 bases. The source was CD4+ or CD8+ T cells sorted from blood, collected in a trial of the OX40 agonist ivuxolimab. The CDR3 loop reads CASSLEQGSNQPQHF. Written as DNA, the CDR3 is TGTGCCAGCAGCTTAGAACAGGGGAGTAATCAGCCCCAGCATTTT.